These 3 T cell receptor beta chains came from one sample sequenced in a study of cytomegalovirus exposure and HLA in healthy donors. In the PCR, 60 Vbeta and 13 Jbeta primers were used. The protocol was immunoSEQ multiplex PCR, while the TCRdb copy is restricted to in-frame clones and leaves out a portion. The top ten hold approximately 2.6% of the sample, which has about 130,000 clones, around 80% seen once. Sequencing was done on a sample of PBMCs. These receptors were collected from a man between 50 and 59 years old in good health and CMV-seronegative.

The chain has TRBV9 and TRBJ2-3; TRBD1 is a possible D gene (6 bases). In germline, CDR1 is SGDLS, CDR2 YYNGEE. V shed 2 bases and J shed 1 base, with 11 bases lying between them. CDR3 size: 15 residues. CDR3: CASSVGAEGTDTQYF. The CDR3 DNA follows: TGTGCCAGCAGCGTGGGGGCGGAGGGCACAGATACGCAGTATTTT.

The V call is TRBV5-4, the J call TRBJ1-1; 9 nucleotides align to TRBD1. The CDR3 has 15 amino acids. Germline V CDR1 and CDR2: SGHNT, YYREEE (reference sequence). The V segment lost 2 bases and the J segment 1 base; nucleotides outside the gene matches: 3. CDR3 sequence: CASSLPGQGNTEAFF. The CDR3 region has the DNA TGTGCCAGCAGCTTACCGGGACAGGGGAACACTGAAGCTTTCTTT.

The J gene is TRBJ2-3, the V gene TRBV6-1; 12 bases line up with TRBD2. Trimming took 2 bases from V and 5 from J; bases not matched to a gene: 2. CDR1 is MNHNS, CDR2 SASEGT, per germline. There are 15 residues in the CDR3. The CDR3: CASSELAGGQDTQYF. The CDR3 DNA sequence: TGTGCCAGCAGTGAACTAGCGGGGGGGCAAGATACGCAGTATTTT.